A selection of T cell receptor beta chains follows, all from one sample in a study of blood T cell repertoires in COVID-19. The repertoire was sequenced with immunoSEQ multiplex PCR; TCRdb's copy has only in-frame clones and lacks some. The sample carries some 77,000 clones, around 90% recorded once. Sequencing was carried out using peripheral blood. These receptors were taken from a woman over 75 with active or convalescent COVID-19. The CDR3 runs from the conserved cysteine through the conserved F or W. Each record gives: V gene, J gene, D gene, CDR3 protein. The D gene is left open where the match is weak.

v_call: TRBV27; j_call: TRBJ1-1; d_call: -; cdr3_aa: CASSIDQTAPTF
v_call: TRBV24-1; j_call: TRBJ1-4; d_call: TRBD1; cdr3_aa: CATSDPRDSGEKLFF
v_call: TRBV27; j_call: TRBJ1-2; d_call: TRBD1; cdr3_aa: CASSLMDRGGYTF
v_call: TRBV6-5; j_call: TRBJ2-1; d_call: TRBD2; cdr3_aa: CASRLLAGVVNEQFF
v_call: TRBV18; j_call: TRBJ2-2; d_call: TRBD2; cdr3_aa: CASSPPLGSGTNTGELFF
v_call: TRBV14; j_call: TRBJ2-7; d_call: -; cdr3_aa: CASSQTITYEQYF
v_call: TRBV19; j_call: TRBJ2-5; d_call: -; cdr3_aa: CASSIGAGQETQYF
v_call: TRBV6-6; j_call: TRBJ2-7; d_call: TRBD1; cdr3_aa: CASSNSGTGGGEQYF
v_call: TRBV3-1/TRBV3-2; j_call: TRBJ1-4; d_call: TRBD1; cdr3_aa: CASSHTLGQGDEKLFF
v_call: TRBV9; j_call: TRBJ2-1; d_call: TRBD2; cdr3_aa: CASSVLTSGSSYNEQFF
v_call: TRBV30; j_call: TRBJ1-6; d_call: -; cdr3_aa: CACLRGGSSYNSPLHF
v_call: TRBV9; j_call: TRBJ2-2; d_call: TRBD1; cdr3_aa: CASSDRTGRTGELFF
v_call: TRBV11-2; j_call: TRBJ2-7; d_call: -; cdr3_aa: CASSLEQVAYEQYF
v_call: TRBV5-1; j_call: TRBJ2-7; d_call: TRBD1; cdr3_aa: CASSGRPRDSHTYEQYF
v_call: TRBV5-1; j_call: TRBJ2-1; d_call: TRBD2; cdr3_aa: CASSLGAGLNNEQFF
v_call: TRBV7-2; j_call: TRBJ2-7; d_call: TRBD2; cdr3_aa: CASSLYGMPGGEQYF
v_call: TRBV7-2; j_call: TRBJ1-5; d_call: -; cdr3_aa: CASSLSGGANQPQHF
v_call: TRBV7-9; j_call: TRBJ2-2; d_call: -; cdr3_aa: CASSLEGGGTGELFF
v_call: TRBV10-3; j_call: TRBJ2-2; d_call: TRBD2; cdr3_aa: CAISTGTSGTTNTGELFF
v_call: TRBV19; j_call: TRBJ1-2; d_call: -; cdr3_aa: CASSIRQATSAGNGYTF
v_call: TRBV27; j_call: TRBJ2-1; d_call: -; cdr3_aa: CASSLTIAYPYNEQFF
v_call: TRBV3-1/TRBV3-2; j_call: TRBJ1-1; d_call: -; cdr3_aa: CASSQFVGIEAFF
v_call: TRBV2; j_call: TRBJ1-5; d_call: -; cdr3_aa: CASSRQVSNQPQHF
v_call: TRBV20-1; j_call: TRBJ2-2; d_call: -; cdr3_aa: CSASGGAGELFF
v_call: TRBV5-4; j_call: TRBJ2-7; d_call: TRBD2; cdr3_aa: CASSSGLAGGPYEQYF
v_call: TRBV4-2; j_call: TRBJ2-3; d_call: -; cdr3_aa: CASSRRRVAPSTETDTQYF
v_call: TRBV18; j_call: TRBJ2-5; d_call: TRBD2; cdr3_aa: CASAFGGDEETQYF
v_call: TRBV2; j_call: TRBJ1-1; d_call: -; cdr3_aa: CASSEFTGQVVNTEAFF
v_call: TRBV2; j_call: TRBJ2-1; d_call: -; cdr3_aa: CASRFSGVPPNEQFF
v_call: TRBV2; j_call: TRBJ2-2; d_call: TRBD2; cdr3_aa: CASSTSALRTGELFF
v_call: TRBV19; j_call: TRBJ2-7; d_call: TRBD1; cdr3_aa: CASRPGTGKTYEQYF
v_call: TRBV19; j_call: TRBJ1-5; d_call: -; cdr3_aa: CASSIGQASNQPQHF
v_call: TRBV4-1; j_call: TRBJ1-5; d_call: TRBD1; cdr3_aa: CASRDFDRGNQPQHF
v_call: TRBV9; j_call: TRBJ2-3; d_call: TRBD1; cdr3_aa: CASSGRDRETDTQYF
v_call: TRBV2; j_call: TRBJ2-2; d_call: -; cdr3_aa: CASSETVGGGELFF
v_call: TRBV7-3; j_call: TRBJ2-2; d_call: TRBD2; cdr3_aa: CASSPTSGRAPGELFF
v_call: TRBV19; j_call: TRBJ2-1; d_call: -; cdr3_aa: CASSIDLRGLSSYNEQFF
v_call: TRBV5-1; j_call: TRBJ1-1; d_call: -; cdr3_aa: CATSEVGNTEAFF
v_call: TRBV12-3/TRBV12-4; j_call: TRBJ1-2; d_call: -; cdr3_aa: CASSFGARNGYTF
v_call: TRBV7-2; j_call: TRBJ2-3; d_call: TRBD2; cdr3_aa: CASSLSWSGRARSTDTQYF
v_call: TRBV28; j_call: TRBJ1-2; d_call: TRBD1; cdr3_aa: CVTGEDYGYTF
v_call: TRBV6-6; j_call: TRBJ2-7; d_call: TRBD2; cdr3_aa: CASSYSMAGGGEQYF
v_call: TRBV2; j_call: TRBJ2-7; d_call: TRBD1; cdr3_aa: CASRTYRGTYEQYF
v_call: TRBV3-1/TRBV3-2; j_call: TRBJ1-6; d_call: TRBD1; cdr3_aa: CASSQGSGTGERSIYSPLHF
v_call: TRBV18; j_call: TRBJ1-1; d_call: TRBD1; cdr3_aa: CASSPEPDRGLMNTEAFF
v_call: TRBV2; j_call: TRBJ2-1; d_call: TRBD1; cdr3_aa: CASSLGTGDNEQFF
v_call: TRBV5-6; j_call: TRBJ1-1; d_call: -; cdr3_aa: CASRTNSMGEAFF
v_call: TRBV9; j_call: TRBJ1-4; d_call: TRBD1; cdr3_aa: CASSGGQGSEKLFF
v_call: TRBV20-1; j_call: TRBJ2-1; d_call: -; cdr3_aa: CSASRQGIYNEQFF
v_call: TRBV5-1; j_call: TRBJ1-2; d_call: TRBD1; cdr3_aa: CASSPGWTGGPNYGYTF
v_call: TRBV3-1/TRBV3-2; j_call: TRBJ2-1; d_call: -; cdr3_aa: CASSQVPFSDNEQFF
v_call: TRBV3-1/TRBV3-2; j_call: TRBJ1-3; d_call: -; cdr3_aa: CASSHPKKAGKISGNTIYF
v_call: TRBV19; j_call: TRBJ2-1; d_call: TRBD2; cdr3_aa: CASRQREAYYNEQFF
v_call: TRBV28; j_call: TRBJ1-1; d_call: TRBD1; cdr3_aa: CASSDSTGPTAEAFF
v_call: TRBV10-2; j_call: TRBJ1-4; d_call: -; cdr3_aa: CASSEHRQGGGLLFF
v_call: TRBV5-1; j_call: TRBJ2-3; d_call: TRBD2; cdr3_aa: CASSLGTSGRARDTQYF
v_call: TRBV29-1; j_call: TRBJ1-1; d_call: -; cdr3_aa: CSGRENMNTEAFF
v_call: TRBV6-2/TRBV6-3; j_call: TRBJ2-6; d_call: -; cdr3_aa: CASSNPGGSGANVLTF
v_call: TRBV5-1; j_call: TRBJ2-1; d_call: -; cdr3_aa: CASRTGLLGFGEQFF